This TCR beta chain was profiled in a study of shared clonotypes between healthy human individuals. Study-level points and caveats: Generation probabilities of non-shared clonotypes were lower (relative to those shared by all four donors).

Points on this clone: The antigen is undetermined.

Several immunoSEQ 96-well plates shared each subset's DNA, each plate a replicate. Replicate sorted-subset PCRs were loaded with around 200 ng DNA, roughly 33,000 T cell genomes. Here immunoSEQ multiplex PCR was the method, and the copy in TCRdb shows in-frame clones only, minus some. The sample holds more than 2 million clones; roughly 93% are singletons and the top ten take roughly 1.7%. Germline lookup yields CDR1 SGDLS and CDR2 YYNGEE. Trimming stripped 3 bases from V and 0 bases from J, with 10 bases between. This CDR3 is built from 15 residues. Naive-designated CD8 cells lacked CD45RO, were positively enriched for CCR7, and omitted terminally differentiated effector memory CD45RA+ cells.

This receptor was identified in a man between 18 and 29 years old in good health. Some clones in this sample may be carry-over from other donors' samples. The chain carries TRBV9 and TRBJ1-5; no clear D gene. Sequenced: naive CD8+ T cells from PBMCs. CDR3: CASSANPNSNQPQHF. The CDR3 nucleotides are TGTGCCAGCAGCGCAAACCCCAATAGCAATCAGCCCCAGCATTTT. Filled out from reference TRBV9 and TRBJ1-5, the complete variable domain reads DSGVTQTPKHLITATGQRVTLRCSPRSGDLSVYWYQQSLDQGLQFLIQYYNGEERAKGNILERFSAQQFPDLHSELNLSSLELGDSALYFCASSANPNSNQPQHFGDGTRLSIL.